This TCR beta chain was sequenced during a study of control samples from healthy donors and cancer patients. The assay was immunoSEQ multiplex PCR, and TCRdb's table has in-frame clones only and misses some. Of approximately 92,000 clones in the sample, approximately 93% are singletons; the top ten hold roughly 1.5%. V trimming: 0 bases; J trimming: 5 bases; junction bases outside the gene matches: 10. This CDR3 region has 16 residues. Germline V lookup: CDR1 SGHRS, CDR2 YFSETQ. The sequenced sample consisted of blood. V gene TRBV5-1 combines with J gene TRBJ2-7; 8 bases line up with TRBD1. The sequence was obtained from a woman aged 25 to 39 in good health. CDR3 sequence: CASSLAGSGGFNEQYF. Written as DNA, the CDR3 is TGCGCCAGCAGCTTGGCCGGTTCAGGGGGCTTCAACGAGCAGTACTTC.